This TCR beta chain was identified in a study of blood T cell repertoires in COVID-19. About the study: Samples came from the United States, Italy and Spain, spanning acute and convalescent COVID-19. The analysed material was cDNA or gDNA that came from T cells, B-cell-depleted T cells, or PBMCs.

Germline V gives CDR1 MGHRA, CDR2 YSYEKL. The V and J ends lost 1 base and 7 bases respectively, with 17 bases between them. This CDR3 contains 15 residues. Per the study methods: Estimated nucleated cell counts came from reference gene primer amplification. This table comes from immunoSEQ multiplex PCR, and its TCRdb copy is limited to in-frame clones, with some not included. Clone size and the V and J calls come from that table; the DNA yielded D and trimming. In the table there are roughly 500,000 clones, roughly 89% of which are singletons. While infection was still active, Seattle patients were enrolled and then followed longitudinally.

The chain joins TRBV4-1 to TRBJ2-7; tentative D call: TRBD2 (6 bases). The source material was peripheral blood. This receptor was identified in a young man with COVID-19, enrolled during active disease. The CDR3 is CASSQVRTVGGEQYF. The CDR3 coding sequence is TGCGCCAGCAGCCAAGTACGGACCGTTGGGGGGGAGCAGTACTTC.